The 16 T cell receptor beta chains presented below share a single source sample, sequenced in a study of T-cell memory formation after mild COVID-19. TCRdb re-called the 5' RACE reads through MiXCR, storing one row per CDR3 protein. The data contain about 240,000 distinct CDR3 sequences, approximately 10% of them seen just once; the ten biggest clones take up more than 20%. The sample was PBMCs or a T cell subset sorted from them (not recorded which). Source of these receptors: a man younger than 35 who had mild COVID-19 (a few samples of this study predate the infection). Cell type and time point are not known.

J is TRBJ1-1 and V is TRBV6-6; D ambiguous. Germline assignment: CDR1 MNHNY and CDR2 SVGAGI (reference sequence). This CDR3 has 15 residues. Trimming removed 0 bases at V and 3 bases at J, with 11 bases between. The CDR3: CASSYSTVLDTEAFF. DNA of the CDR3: TGTGCCAGCAGTTACTCGACGGTTCTGGACACTGAAGCTTTCTTT.

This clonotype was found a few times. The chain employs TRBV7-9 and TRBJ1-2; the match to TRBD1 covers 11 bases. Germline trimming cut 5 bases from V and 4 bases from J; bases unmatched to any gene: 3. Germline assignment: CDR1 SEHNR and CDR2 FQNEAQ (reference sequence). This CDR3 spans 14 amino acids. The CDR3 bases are TGTGCCAGCAGCCCCGGGACAGGGGGCTATGGCTACACCTTC. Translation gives CASSPGTGGYGYTF.

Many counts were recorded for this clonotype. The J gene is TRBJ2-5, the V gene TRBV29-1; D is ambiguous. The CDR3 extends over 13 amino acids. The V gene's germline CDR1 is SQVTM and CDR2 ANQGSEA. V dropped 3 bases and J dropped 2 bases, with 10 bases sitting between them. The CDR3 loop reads CSVDGAFQETQYF. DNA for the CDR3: TGCAGCGTTGATGGAGCGTTTCAAGAGACCCAGTACTTC. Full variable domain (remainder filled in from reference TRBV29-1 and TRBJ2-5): SAVISQKPSRDICQRGTSLTIQCQVDSQVTMMFWYRQQPGQSLTLIATANQGSEATYESGFVIDKFPISRPNLTFSTLTVSNMSPEDSSIYLCSVDGAFQETQYFGPGTRLLVL.

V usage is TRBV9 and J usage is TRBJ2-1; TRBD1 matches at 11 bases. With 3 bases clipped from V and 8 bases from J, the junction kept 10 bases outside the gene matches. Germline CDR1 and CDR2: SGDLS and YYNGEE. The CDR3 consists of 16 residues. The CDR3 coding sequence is TGTGCCAGCAGCGGCCTGGGACAGGGGGATATTCATGAGCAGTTCTTC. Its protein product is CASSGLGQGDIHEQFF.

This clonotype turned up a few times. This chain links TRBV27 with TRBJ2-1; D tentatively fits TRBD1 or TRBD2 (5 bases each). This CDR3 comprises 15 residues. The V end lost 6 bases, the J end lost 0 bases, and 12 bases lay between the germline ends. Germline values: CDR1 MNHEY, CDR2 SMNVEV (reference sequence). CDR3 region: CASSPGPFSYNEQFF. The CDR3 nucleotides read TGTGCCAGCAGCCCGGGACCTTTCTCCTACAATGAGCAGTTCTTC.

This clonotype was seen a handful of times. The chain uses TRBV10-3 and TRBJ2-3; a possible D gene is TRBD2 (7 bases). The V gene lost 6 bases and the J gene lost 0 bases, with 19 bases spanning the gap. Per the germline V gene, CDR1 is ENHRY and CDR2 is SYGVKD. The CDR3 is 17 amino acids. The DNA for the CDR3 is TGTGCCATCAGCCCCCGGGGGGCGGGGGAGAGCACAGATACGCAGTATTTT. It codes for CAISPRGAGESTDTQYF.

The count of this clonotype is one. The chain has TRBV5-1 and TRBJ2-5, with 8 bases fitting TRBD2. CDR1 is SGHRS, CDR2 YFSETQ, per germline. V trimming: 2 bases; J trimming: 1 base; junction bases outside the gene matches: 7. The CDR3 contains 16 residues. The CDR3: CASSLGPGGAQETQYF. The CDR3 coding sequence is TGCGCCAGCAGCTTAGGACCCGGGGGGGCCCAAGAGACCCAGTACTTC.

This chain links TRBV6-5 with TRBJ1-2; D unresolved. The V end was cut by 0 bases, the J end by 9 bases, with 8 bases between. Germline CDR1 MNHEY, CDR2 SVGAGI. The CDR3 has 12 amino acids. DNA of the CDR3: TGTGCCAGCAGTTACTCTGGGTTTCGCTACACCTTC. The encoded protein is CASSYSGFRYTF.

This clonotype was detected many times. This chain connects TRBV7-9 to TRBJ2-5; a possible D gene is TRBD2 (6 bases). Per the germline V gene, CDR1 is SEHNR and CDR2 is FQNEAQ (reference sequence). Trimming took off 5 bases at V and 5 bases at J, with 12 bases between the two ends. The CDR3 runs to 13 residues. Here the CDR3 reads CASSVGGAETQYF. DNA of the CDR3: TGTGCCAGCAGCGTTGGCGGGGCCGAGACCCAGTACTTC.

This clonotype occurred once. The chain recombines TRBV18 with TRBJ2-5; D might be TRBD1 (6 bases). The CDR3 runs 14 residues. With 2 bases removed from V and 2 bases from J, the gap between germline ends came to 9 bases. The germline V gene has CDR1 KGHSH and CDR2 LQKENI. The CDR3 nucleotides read TGTGCCAGCTCACCAGTAGGGGGTCAAGAGACCCAGTACTTC. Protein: CASSPVGGQETQYF.

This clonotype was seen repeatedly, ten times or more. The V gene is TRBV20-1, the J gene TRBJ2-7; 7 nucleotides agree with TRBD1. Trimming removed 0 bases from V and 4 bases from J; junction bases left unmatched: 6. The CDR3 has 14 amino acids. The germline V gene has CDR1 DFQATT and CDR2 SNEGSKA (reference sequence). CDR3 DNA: TGCAGTGCTAGAGAACAGGGGCAACGGTACGAGCAGTACTTC. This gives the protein CSAREQGQRYEQYF.

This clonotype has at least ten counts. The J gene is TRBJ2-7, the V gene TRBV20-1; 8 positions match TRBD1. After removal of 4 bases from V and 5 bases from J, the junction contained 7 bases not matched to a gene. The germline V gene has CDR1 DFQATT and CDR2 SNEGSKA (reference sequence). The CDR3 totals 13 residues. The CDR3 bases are TGCAGTGCTAAAGGACAGGGCCTAGACGAGCAGTACGTC. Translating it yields CSAKGQGLDEQYV.

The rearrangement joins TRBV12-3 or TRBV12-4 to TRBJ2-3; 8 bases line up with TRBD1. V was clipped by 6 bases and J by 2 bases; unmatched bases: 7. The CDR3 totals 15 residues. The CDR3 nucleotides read TGTGCCAGCAGCCGACAGGGGCTATACACAGATACGCAGTATTTT. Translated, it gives CASSRQGLYTDTQYF.

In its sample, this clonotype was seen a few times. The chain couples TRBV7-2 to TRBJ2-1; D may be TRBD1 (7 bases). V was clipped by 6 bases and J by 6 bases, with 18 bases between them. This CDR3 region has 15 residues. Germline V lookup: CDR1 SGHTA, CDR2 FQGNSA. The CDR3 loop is CASRQGSGPGNEQFF. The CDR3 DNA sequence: TGTGCCAGCAGACAGGGGAGCGGGCCGGGCAATGAGCAGTTCTTC.

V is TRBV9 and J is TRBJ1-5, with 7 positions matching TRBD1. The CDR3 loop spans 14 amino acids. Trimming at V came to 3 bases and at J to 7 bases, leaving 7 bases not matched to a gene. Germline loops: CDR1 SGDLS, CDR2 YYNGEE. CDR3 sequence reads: CASSAQGGQQPQHF. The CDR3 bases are TGTGCCAGCAGCGCCCAGGGGGGTCAACAGCCCCAGCATTTT.

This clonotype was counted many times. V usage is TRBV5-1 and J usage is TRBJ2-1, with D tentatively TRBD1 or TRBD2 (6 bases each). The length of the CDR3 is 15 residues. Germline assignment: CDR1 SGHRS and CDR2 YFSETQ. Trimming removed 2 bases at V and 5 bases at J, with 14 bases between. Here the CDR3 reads CASSFLGGLNNEQFF. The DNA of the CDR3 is TGCGCCAGCAGCTTCTTAGGGGGGCTCAACAATGAGCAGTTCTTC.